The rows below give T cell receptor beta chains drawn from one sample of a study of shared clonotypes between healthy human individuals. Using immunoSEQ multiplex PCR, the repertoire was profiled, and TCRdb retains in-frame clones only, with some absent. The table has around 500,000 clones, around 80% seen once. Sequencing used PBMCs. The receptors shown here come from a woman in her 40s in good health. Some clones in this sample may be carry-over from other donors' samples. Each CDR3 is given with its conserved first and last residue. The order of the fields is J gene, clone size, D gene, V gene, CDR3 protein, CDR3 DNA. D genes are given only for firm matches. Some rows have no size entry. The others give once, few or many, or a class for an expanded clone.

TRBJ2-1,-,TRBD2,TRBV27,CASSPFGREGTDEQFF,TGTGCCAGCAGTCCCTTCGGGCGGGAGGGAACGGATGAGCAGTTCTTC
TRBJ2-6,-,-,TRBV6-5,CASSYGSTGANVLTF,TGTGCCAGCAGTTATGGTAGCACTGGGGCCAACGTCCTGACTTTC
TRBJ2-1,few,TRBD2,TRBV27,CASSPRGSSGGNEQFF,TGTGCCAGCAGTCCTCGTGGGTCTAGCGGGGGTAATGAGCAGTTCTTC
TRBJ1-3,-,-,TRBV28,CASSRAERNTIYF,TGTGCCAGCAGCAGGGCCGAGCGAAACACCATATATTTT
TRBJ2-7,-,-,TRBV6-1,CASSSDRSSYEQYF,TGTGCCAGCAGTTCAGACAGGAGCTCCTACGAGCAGTACTTC
TRBJ2-3,-,-,TRBV12-5,CASGLVPNTDTQYF,TGTGCTAGTGGTTTGGTACCGAACACAGATACGCAGTATTTT
TRBJ1-4,-,TRBD1,TRBV7-2,CASSLGPQGGGEKLFF,TGTGCCAGCAGCTTAGGCCCACAGGGGGGTGGCGAAAAACTGTTTTTT
TRBJ2-3,-,-,TRBV19,CASRPTASTDTQYF,TGTGCCAGTAGACCGACGGCTAGCACAGATACGCAGTATTTT
TRBJ1-1,once,TRBD1,TRBV7-2,CASSPRGSRTGAVDTEAFF,TGTGCCAGCAGCCCTAGAGGTTCGAGGACAGGTGCCGTGGACACTGAAGCTTTCTTT
TRBJ2-5,-,TRBD2,TRBV29-1,CSAGLADGEQYF,TGCAGCGCTGGACTAGCGGACGGGGAGCAGTACTTC
TRBJ2-3,once,-,TRBV7-3,CASSLASTDTQYF,TGTGCCAGCAGCTTAGCCAGCACAGATACGCAGTATTTT
TRBJ1-5,-,-,TRBV5-1,CASSLAVGGQPQHF,TGCGCCAGCAGCTTGGCCGTGGGGGGCCAGCCCCAGCATTTT
TRBJ1-1,-,TRBD1,TRBV7-6,CASSLDRIGLVSEAFF,TGTGCCAGCAGCTTGGACAGGATTGGTTTAGTCTCTGAAGCTTTCTTT
TRBJ2-1,-,-,TRBV28,CASTPNGTPGNEQFF,TGTGCCAGCACTCCGAACGGGACTCCCGGAAATGAGCAGTTCTTC
TRBJ2-7,few,TRBD1,TRBV6-8,CASSYGDSSVSGLAYEQYF,TGTGCCAGCAGTTACGGGGACAGTAGCGTCTCAGGTCTAGCCTACGAGCAGTACTTC
TRBJ2-1,-,-,TRBV7-2,CASSLGGTNEQFF,TGTGCCAGCAGCTTAGGCGGGACAAATGAGCAGTTCTTC
TRBJ2-3,-,-,TRBV15,CATSSAITDTQYF,TGTGCCACCAGCAGCGCGATAACAGATACGCAGTATTTT
TRBJ2-7,few,TRBD2,TRBV5-4,CASSLAAGESYEQYF,TGTGCCAGCAGCTTGGCCGCGGGAGAGTCCTACGAGCAGTACTTC
TRBJ2-6,-,-,TRBV29-1,CSVGRAGANVLTF,TGCAGCGTTGGAAGGGCTGGGGCCAACGTCCTGACTTTC
TRBJ2-1,-,TRBD1,TRBV6-1,CASSAQSGGSYNEQFF,TGTGCCAGCAGTGCACAGTCAGGGGGCTCCTACAATGAGCAGTTCTTC
TRBJ2-7,-,-,TRBV15,CATSREGGSLEQYF,TGTGCCACCAGCAGAGAAGGGGGGTCTCTCGAGCAGTACTTC
TRBJ2-2,-,-,TRBV7-2,CASSLTGGAYTGELFF,TGTGCCAGCAGCTTAACCGGGGGCGCCTACACCGGGGAGCTGTTTTTT
TRBJ2-5,-,-,TRBV11-3,CARTVTQYF,TGTGCCCGTACGGTGACCCAGTACTTC
TRBJ2-1,-,-,TRBV9,CASSVVALSGVQFF,TGTGCCAGCAGCGTAGTTGCCCTCTCCGGTGTGCAGTTCTTC
TRBJ2-1,-,TRBD2,TRBV10-3,CAISLAGFANNEQFF,TGTGCCATCAGTTTAGCGGGCTTTGCAAACAATGAGCAGTTCTTC
TRBJ2-6,many,-,TRBV9,CASSEVSGANVLTF,TGTGCCAGCAGCGAAGTTTCTGGGGCCAACGTCCTGACTTTC
TRBJ1-2,-,-,TRBV29-1,CSATDIPNYGYTF,TGCAGCGCGACAGACATACCAAACTATGGCTACACCTTC
TRBJ2-1,-,TRBD2,TRBV18,CASSPYAGTSGRGNEQFF,TGTGCCAGCTCACCTTACGCCGGGACTAGCGGGAGGGGCAATGAGCAGTTCTTC
TRBJ1-3,-,-,TRBV7-2,CASSLLGSGNTIYF,TGTGCCAGCAGCTTATTGGGGTCTGGAAACACCATATATTTT
TRBJ2-2,-,-,TRBV19,CASSAPVGELFF,TGTGCCAGTAGCGCCCCCGTCGGGGAGCTGTTTTTT
TRBJ2-2,once,TRBD2,TRBV9,CASSVSIGLAEGSGELFF,TGTGCCAGCAGCGTCTCCATTGGACTAGCGGAAGGCTCCGGGGAGCTGTTTTTT
TRBJ2-3,many,TRBD2,TRBV29-1,CSTRGGESTQYF,TGCAGCACCCGGGGGGGGGAAAGTACGCAGTATTTT
TRBJ1-2,-,TRBD1,TRBV5-4,CASSTRTGDTNGYTF,TGTGCCAGCAGCACCCGGACAGGGGATACCAATGGCTACACCTTC
TRBJ2-5,few,-,TRBV5-6,CASRKETQYF,TGTGCCAGCAGGAAAGAGACCCAGTACTTC
TRBJ1-2,-,-,TRBV6-5,CAGSSARRGYGYTF,TGTGCCGGCAGTTCCGCCCGTCGGGGCTATGGCTACACCTTC
TRBJ2-1,-,TRBD2,TRBV6-1,CASSVSGSSYNEQFF,TGTGCCAGCAGTGTAAGCGGGAGTTCCTACAATGAGCAGTTCTTC
TRBJ2-1,once,TRBD2,TRBV10-3,CAISVEEREVNNEQFF,TGTGCCATCAGTGTAGAAGAGCGGGAGGTAAACAATGAGCAGTTCTTC
TRBJ1-2,-,-,TRBV30,CAWSVRGYGYTF,TGTGCCTGGAGTGTAAGAGGGTATGGCTACACCTTC
TRBJ1-1,-,-,TRBV5-1,CASSLPPENTEAFF,TGCGCCAGCAGCTTGCCTCCTGAGAACACTGAAGCTTTCTTT
TRBJ2-3,-,-,TRBV9,CASSVSGTDTQYF,TGTGCCAGCAGCGTCAGCGGCACAGATACGCAGTATTTT
TRBJ1-5,-,-,TRBV7-2,CASSPRTVREPQHF,TGTGCCAGCAGCCCAAGGACAGTCCGGGAGCCCCAGCATTTT
TRBJ1-1,-,-,TRBV5-1,CASSLAGGSMNTEAFF,TGCGCCAGCAGCCTGGCCGGGGGCTCTATGAACACTGAAGCTTTCTTT
TRBJ1-3,-,-,TRBV9,CASSVDQGSGNTIYF,TGTGCCAGCAGCGTGGATCAGGGGTCCGGAAACACCATATATTTT
TRBJ1-4,-,TRBD1,TRBV19,CASSRNRGRYGEKLFF,TGTGCCAGTAGTAGAAACAGGGGGCGGTACGGTGAAAAACTGTTTTTT
TRBJ1-4,-,-,TRBV19,CASSIGLTGLNEKLFF,TGTGCCAGTAGTATCGGGCTTACGGGCCTCAATGAAAAACTGTTTTTT
TRBJ1-4,-,TRBD1,TRBV5-1,CASSRSGTGGEKLFF,TGCGCCAGCAGCAGGTCCGGGACAGGAGGGGAAAAACTGTTTTTT
TRBJ2-7,-,TRBD1,TRBV2,CASSEAEVGTGLSEQYF,TGTGCCAGCAGTGAAGCGGAGGTTGGGACAGGGCTCTCCGAGCAGTACTTC
TRBJ2-5,-,-,TRBV29-1,CSVWRAETQYF,TGCAGCGTCTGGCGCGCAGAGACCCAGTACTTC
TRBJ2-7,-,-,TRBV5-6,CASSFPQADPYEQYF,TGTGCCAGCAGCTTCCCCCAGGCCGACCCCTACGAGCAGTACTTC
TRBJ1-1,-,-,TRBV10-3,CAISERGGLREAFF,TGTGCCATCAGTGAGCGGGGGGGCCTCCGTGAAGCTTTCTTT
TRBJ1-1,-,-,TRBV19,CASSKGRALRPKNTEAFF,TGTGCCAGTAGTAAGGGCCGGGCCTTAAGACCCAAGAACACTGAAGCTTTCTTT
TRBJ2-4,once,TRBD1,TRBV19,CASTTGVKTIQYF,TGTGCCAGTACAACAGGGGTTAAGACCATTCAGTACTTC
TRBJ2-2,-,-,TRBV25-1,CASRDERTTGELFF,TGTGCCAGCAGGGACGAACGGACCACCGGGGAGCTGTTTTTT